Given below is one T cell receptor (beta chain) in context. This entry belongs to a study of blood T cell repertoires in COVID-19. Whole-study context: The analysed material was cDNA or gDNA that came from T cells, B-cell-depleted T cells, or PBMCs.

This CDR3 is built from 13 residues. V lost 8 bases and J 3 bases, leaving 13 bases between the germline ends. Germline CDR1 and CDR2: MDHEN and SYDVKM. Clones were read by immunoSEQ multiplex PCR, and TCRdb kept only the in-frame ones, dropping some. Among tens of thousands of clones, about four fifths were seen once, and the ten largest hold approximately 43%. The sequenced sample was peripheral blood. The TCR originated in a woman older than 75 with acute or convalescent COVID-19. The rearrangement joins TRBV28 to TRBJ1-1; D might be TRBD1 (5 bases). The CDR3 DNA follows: TGTGCCAGCTACCGCGGGGCAGACACTGAAGCTTTCTTT. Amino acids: CASYRGADTEAFF.